This TCR beta chain was sequenced in a study of spatial heterogeneity in lung cancer. The overall study: Approximately two years after resection was the median timing of the follow-up PBMC samples, which were sequenced when available. Alpha-chain sequences were consistently detected less often than beta-chain sequences. The average appearance count of each unique TCR and UMI combination in raw reads was more than nine.

With V trimmed by 2 bases and J by 5 bases, 6 bases remained unmatched. The germline CDR1 and CDR2 sequences are SGDLS and YYNGEE. The CDR3 sequence is 17 residues long. In TCRdb, the 5' RACE reads were re-called with MiXCR into one record per CDR3 protein. This table holds tens of thousands of distinct CDR3 sequences, roughly 7.4% found once. Time point in this sample: blood at routine non-recurrence follow-up after resection. Tumor, nontumor lung or frozen PBMC supplied whole RNA that was sequenced unsorted. J is TRBJ2-3 and V is TRBV9; 15 bases match TRBD2. Sample: PBMCs, taken at follow-up. This clonotype was sampled from a female donor with early-stage non-small cell lung cancer. CDR3 protein: CASSVGTSGGMVDTQYF. The CDR3 region has the DNA TGTGCCAGCAGCGTTGGGACTAGCGGGGGGATGGTAGATACGCAGTATTTT.